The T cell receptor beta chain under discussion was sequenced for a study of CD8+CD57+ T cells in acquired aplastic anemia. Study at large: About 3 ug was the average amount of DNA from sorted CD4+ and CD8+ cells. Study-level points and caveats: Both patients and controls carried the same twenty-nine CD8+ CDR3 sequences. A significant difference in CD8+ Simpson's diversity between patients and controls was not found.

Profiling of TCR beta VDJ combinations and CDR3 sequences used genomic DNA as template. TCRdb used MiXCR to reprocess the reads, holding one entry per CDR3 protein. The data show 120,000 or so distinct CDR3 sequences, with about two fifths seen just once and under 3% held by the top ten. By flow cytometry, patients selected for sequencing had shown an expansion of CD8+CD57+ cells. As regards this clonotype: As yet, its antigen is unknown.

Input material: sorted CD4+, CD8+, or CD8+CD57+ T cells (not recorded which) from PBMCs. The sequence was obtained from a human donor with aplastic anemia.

The CDR3 spells CASSPTYEQYF. CDR3 coding DNA: TGTGCCAGCAGTCCAACCTACGAGCAGTACTTC. This chain uses TRBV7-3 with TRBJ2-7; D is undetermined. Deletions cut 6 bases from V and 2 bases from J, with 5 bases between. Germline assignment: CDR1 SGHTA and CDR2 FQGTGA. CDR3 length: 11 residues.